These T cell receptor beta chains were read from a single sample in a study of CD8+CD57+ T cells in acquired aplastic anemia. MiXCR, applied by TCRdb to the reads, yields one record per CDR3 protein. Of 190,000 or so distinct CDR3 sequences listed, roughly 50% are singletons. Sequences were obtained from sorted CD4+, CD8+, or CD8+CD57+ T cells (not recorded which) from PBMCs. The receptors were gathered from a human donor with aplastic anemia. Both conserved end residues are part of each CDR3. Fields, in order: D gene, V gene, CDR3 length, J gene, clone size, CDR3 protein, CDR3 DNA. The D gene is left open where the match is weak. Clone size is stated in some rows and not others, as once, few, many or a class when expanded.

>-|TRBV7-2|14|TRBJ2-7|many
CASSLAGARYEQYF
TGTGCCAGCAGCTTAGCGGGCGCGCGTTACGAGCAGTACTTC
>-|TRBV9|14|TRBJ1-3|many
CASSLTGTGNTIYF
TGTGCCAGCAGCCTAACAGGGACAGGAAACACCATATATTTT
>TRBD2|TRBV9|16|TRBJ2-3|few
CASSVGAGDYTDTQYF
TGTGCCAGCAGCGTAGGGGCGGGGGATTACACAGATACGCAGTATTTT
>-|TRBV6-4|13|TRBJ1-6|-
CASSVRANSPLHF
TGTGCCAGCAGTGTTCGTGCGAATTCACCCCTCCACTTT
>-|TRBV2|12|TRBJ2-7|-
CASSERTAEQYF
TGTGCCAGCAGTGAAAGAACAGCCGAGCAGTACTTC
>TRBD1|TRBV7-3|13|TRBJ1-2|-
CASSSGTAYGYTF
TGTGCCAGCAGCTCGGGGACAGCCTATGGCTACACCTTC
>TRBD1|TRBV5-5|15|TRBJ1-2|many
CASSGLRGQDYGYTF
TGTGCCAGCAGCGGCCTCAGGGGGCAAGACTATGGCTACACCTTC
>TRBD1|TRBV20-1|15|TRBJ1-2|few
CSASPGQGEIYGYTF
TGCAGTGCTTCGCCGGGACAGGGGGAAATTTATGGCTACACCTTC
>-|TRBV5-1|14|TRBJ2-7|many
CASSLDGDSYEQYF
TGCGCCAGCAGCTTGGACGGGGACTCCTACGAGCAGTACTTC
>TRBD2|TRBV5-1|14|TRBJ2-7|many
CASSLDSGSGEQYF
TGCGCCAGCAGCTTGGATAGCGGGAGCGGCGAGCAGTACTTC
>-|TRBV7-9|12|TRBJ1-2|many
CASSFVNYGYTF
TGTGCCAGCAGCTTCGTTAACTATGGCTACACCTTC
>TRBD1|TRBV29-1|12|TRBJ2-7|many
CSVVQGSVEQYF
TGCAGCGTCGTACAGGGGTCGGTCGAGCAGTACTTC
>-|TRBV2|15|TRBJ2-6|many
CASTDGLSGANVLTF
TGTGCCAGCACAGACGGTCTCTCTGGGGCCAACGTCCTGACTTTC
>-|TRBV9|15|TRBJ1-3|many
CASSVLGSSGNTIYF
TGTGCCAGCAGCGTTTTAGGGTCCTCTGGAAACACCATATATTTT
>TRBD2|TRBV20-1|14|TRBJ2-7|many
CSARWPAGVREQYF
TGCAGTGCTAGATGGCCAGCGGGAGTACGCGAGCAGTACTTC
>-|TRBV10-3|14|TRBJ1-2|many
CAISERGTNYGYTF
TGTGCCATCAGTGAAAGGGGTACGAACTATGGCTACACCTTC
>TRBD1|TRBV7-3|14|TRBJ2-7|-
CASSLSRTGPEQYF
TGTGCCAGCAGCTTATCTAGGACAGGGCCCGAGCAGTACTTC
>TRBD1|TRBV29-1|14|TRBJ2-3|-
CSAETGLGTDTQYF
TGCAGCGCTGAGACAGGGCTGGGCACAGACACGCAGTATTTT
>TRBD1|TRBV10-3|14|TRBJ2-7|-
CAIRETGAAYEQYF
TGTGCCATCAGAGAGACAGGGGCGGCCTACGAGCAGTACTTC
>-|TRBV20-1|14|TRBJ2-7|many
CSARPAATSYEQYF
TGCAGTGCTAGGCCAGCGGCCACCTCCTACGAGCAGTACTTC
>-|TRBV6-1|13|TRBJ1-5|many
CASTLDRNQPQHF
TGTGCCAGCACCCTGGACCGGAATCAGCCCCAGCATTTT
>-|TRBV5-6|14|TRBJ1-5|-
CASSFYGDDQPQHF
TGTGCCAGCAGCTTTTATGGTGATGATCAGCCCCAGCATTTT
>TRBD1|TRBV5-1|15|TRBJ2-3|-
CASSPPGTGTDTQYF
TGCGCCAGCAGCCCCCCCGGGACAGGCACAGATACGCAGTATTTT
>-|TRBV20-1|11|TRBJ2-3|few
CSAREADTQYF
TGCAGTGCTAGAGAAGCAGATACGCAGTATTTT
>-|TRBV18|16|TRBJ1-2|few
CASSPRQGNTDYGYTF
TGTGCCAGCTCACCAAGGCAGGGAAATACCGACTATGGCTACACCTTC
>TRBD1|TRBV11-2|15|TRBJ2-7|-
CASSQGPGQGYEQYF
TGTGCCAGCAGCCAAGGTCCGGGACAGGGGTACGAGCAGTACTTC
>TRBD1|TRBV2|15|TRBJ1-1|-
CASRPQTGGNTEAFF
TGTGCCAGCAGACCCCAGACAGGGGGGAACACTGAAGCTTTCTTT
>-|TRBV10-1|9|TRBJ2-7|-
CAIGGEQYF
TGCGCCATTGGGGGGGAGCAGTACTTC
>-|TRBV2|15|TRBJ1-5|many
CASRIRQDSNQPQHF
TGTGCCAGCAGGATAAGACAGGATAGCAATCAGCCCCAGCATTTT
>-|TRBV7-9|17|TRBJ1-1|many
CASSPGSGAPLSTEAFF
TGTGCCAGCAGCCCCGGGTCAGGGGCACCCTTGAGCACTGAAGCTTTCTTT
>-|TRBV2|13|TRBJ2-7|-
CASGLSTGPQQYF
TGTGCCAGCGGATTATCGACAGGCCCTCAACAGTACTTC
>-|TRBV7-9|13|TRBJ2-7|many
CASRSHRDYEQYF
TGTGCCAGCAGAAGCCACCGGGACTACGAGCAGTACTTC
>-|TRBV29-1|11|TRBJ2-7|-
CSVEDRGSYHF
TGCAGCGTTGAAGATCGGGGGTCGTACCACTTC
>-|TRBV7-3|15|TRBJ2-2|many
CASSLKGLNTGELFF
TGTGCCAGCAGCTTAAAGGGGCTGAACACCGGGGAGCTGTTTTTT
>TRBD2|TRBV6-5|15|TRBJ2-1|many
CASSYTAGVSNEQFF
TGTGCCAGCAGTTACACGGCGGGAGTTAGCAATGAGCAGTTCTTC
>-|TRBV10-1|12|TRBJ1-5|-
CASSGPGGAQHF
TGCGCCAGCAGCGGACCAGGAGGGGCCCAGCATTTT
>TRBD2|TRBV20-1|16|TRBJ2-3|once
CSARSGGLAVTDTQYF
TGCAGTGCTCGCTCGGGGGGACTAGCGGTCACAGATACGCAGTATTTT
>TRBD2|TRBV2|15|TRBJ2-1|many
CASSEGTSSLNEQFF
TGTGCCAGCAGCGAAGGGACTAGCAGCCTCAATGAGCAGTTCTTC
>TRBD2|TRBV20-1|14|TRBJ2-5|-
CSARESGRQETQYF
TGCAGTGCTAGAGAGTCCGGGAGGCAAGAGACCCAGTACTTC
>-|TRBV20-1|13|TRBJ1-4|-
CSASRDRNEKLFF
TGCAGTGCTAGCAGGGATAGGAATGAAAAACTGTTTTTT